This T cell receptor beta chain was captured by sequencing in a study of beta chain features in type 1 diabetes. General study points: Type 1 diabetes patients had moderately but significantly shorter TCRB CDR3s in all four CD4+ subsets. HLA influence on TCRB rearrangement stayed unresolved here. The naive, central memory and Treg TCRB repertoires showed an apparent similarity that was greater among patients than among healthy donors.

Germline values: CDR1 SGHAT, CDR2 FQNNGV. CDR3 length: 13 residues. The J segment lost 10 bases and the V segment lost 5 bases, leaving 8 bases of the junction unmatched. Note on this clone: The antigen is not known.

It was via CD45RO/CCR7/CD25/CD127/CD95/CD27 that CD4+ naive, central memory, regulatory and stem cell-like memory cells were sorted. The investigators reverse transcribed all of the isolated RNA, so they sequenced expressed TCRB transcripts. For naive, central memory and regulatory T cell samples, reads averaged roughly 3.7 million. Clones were read by immunoSEQ multiplex PCR, and TCRdb kept only the in-frame ones, dropping some. Of 600,000 or so clones detected, 11% to 15% appear once; the ten largest clones hold around 0.04%. The sequenced material came from naive CD4+ T cells from blood. The origin of this receptor is a man younger than 35 with type 1 diabetes. This chain connects TRBV11-2 to TRBJ2-1, with 7 bases matching TRBD2. The CDR3 here is CASSTHGLVEQFF. The CDR3 DNA follows: TGTGCCAGCAGCACCCACGGACTAGTGGAGCAGTTCTTC.